This T cell receptor (beta chain) was found in a study of blood T cell repertoires in COVID-19. TCRdb's copy holds only in-frame clones and misses some; the assay was immunoSEQ multiplex PCR. This table holds more than 300,000 clones, over 85% found once. Source material: peripheral blood. This clonotype was sampled from a young woman with COVID-19, enrolled during active disease.

The CDR3 DNA sequence: TGCGCCAGCAGCCCCTACTCTCCGGGACTAGCTGGGGAGCTGTTTTTT. Protein: CASSPYSPGLAGELFF. The rearrangement joins TRBV4-1 to TRBJ2-2; 9 bases map to TRBD2. The CDR3 is 16 residues long. Germline CDR1 MGHRA, CDR2 YSYEKL. The trim removed 4 bases at V and 8 bases at J, leaving 11 bases unmatched.